Sequencing of this T cell receptor (beta chain) was carried out in a study of blood T cell repertoires in COVID-19. CDR1 and CDR2 (germline): SGHRS, YFSETQ. This CDR3 has 16 residues. V gave up 2 bases and J gave up 4 bases, with 16 bases separating them. Sequencing used immunoSEQ multiplex PCR; TCRdb keeps in-frame clones, though not all of them. The table shows around 320,000 clones, with around 91% occurring only once. The J gene is TRBJ2-1, the V gene TRBV5-1, with D possibly matching TRBD1 (6 bases). The TCR originated in a woman aged 18-30 years with acute COVID-19. Sequencing was performed on PBMCs or T cells enriched from blood (not recorded which). CDR3 region: CASSFNQRQVYNEQFF. In DNA form, the CDR3 reads TGCGCCAGCAGCTTTAATCAACGACAGGTGTACAATGAGCAGTTCTTC.